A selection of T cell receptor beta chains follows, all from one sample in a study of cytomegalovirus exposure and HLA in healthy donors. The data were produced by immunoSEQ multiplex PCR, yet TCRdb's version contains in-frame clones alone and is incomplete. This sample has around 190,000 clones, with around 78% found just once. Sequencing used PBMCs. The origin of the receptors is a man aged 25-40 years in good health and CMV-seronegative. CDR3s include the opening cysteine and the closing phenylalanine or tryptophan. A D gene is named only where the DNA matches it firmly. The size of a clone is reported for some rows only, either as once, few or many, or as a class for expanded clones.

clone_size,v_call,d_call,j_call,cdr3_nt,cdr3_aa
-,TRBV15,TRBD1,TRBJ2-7,TGTGCCACCAGCGCACGGACAGGGATTACCTACGAGCAGTACTTC,CATSARTGITYEQYF
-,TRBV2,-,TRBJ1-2,TGTGCCAGCAGTGACCTGAACTATGGCTACACCTTC,CASSDLNYGYTF
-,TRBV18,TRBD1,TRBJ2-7,TGTGCCAGCTCACCACCGAACAGGGGTTCCTACGAGCAGTACTTC,CASSPPNRGSYEQYF
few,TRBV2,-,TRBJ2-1,TGTGCCAGCAGTGAAACGGTCTCCGGAGTCAATGAGCAGTTCTTC,CASSETVSGVNEQFF
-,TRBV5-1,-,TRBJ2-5,TGCGCCAGCAGCTCTACAGGTTACCAAGAGACCCAGTACTTC,CASSSTGYQETQYF
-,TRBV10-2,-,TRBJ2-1,TGCGCCAGCAGTGACGGCGGAGATAGTCAGTTCTTC,CASSDGGDSQFF
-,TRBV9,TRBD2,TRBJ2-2,TGTGCCAGCAGCGTTACCACGGGACTAGCGGGAGTTTCGGGTACCGGGGAGCTGTTTTTT,CASSVTTGLAGVSGTGELFF
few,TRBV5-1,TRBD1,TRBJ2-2,TGCGCCAGCAGCTCCGGGACAGGGTCGATGTTTTTT,CASSSGTGSMFF
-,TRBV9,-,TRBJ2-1,TGTGCCAGCAGCCCGCGGGATATAAAGCACAATGAGCAGTTCTTC,CASSPRDIKHNEQFF
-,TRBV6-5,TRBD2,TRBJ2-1,TGTGCCAGCAGTTATGGACTAGCGGGAAGCAATGAGCAGTTCTTC,CASSYGLAGSNEQFF
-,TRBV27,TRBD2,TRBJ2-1,TGTGCCAGCAATTTTGCCAGGGGACTAGCGGGCTACAATGAGCAGTTCTTC,CASNFARGLAGYNEQFF
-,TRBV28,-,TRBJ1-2,TGTGCCAGCAAACTTGGGGGGGGTGGCTACACCTTC,CASKLGGGGYTF
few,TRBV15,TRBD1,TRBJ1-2,TGTGCCACCAGCAGGGGGGACAGGGGCCATGGCTACACCTTC,CATSRGDRGHGYTF
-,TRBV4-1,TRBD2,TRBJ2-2,TGCGCCAGCACCGCGGGACTAGCGGGCACCGGGGAGCTGTTTTTT,CASTAGLAGTGELFF
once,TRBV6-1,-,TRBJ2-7,TGTGCCAGCAGTGGTACAGCCGGGACTCCTTCCTACGAGCAGTACTTC,CASSGTAGTPSYEQYF
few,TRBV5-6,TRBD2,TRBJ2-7,TGTGCCAGCAGCCAACCGGGACTAGCGTACGAGCAGTACTTC,CASSQPGLAYEQYF
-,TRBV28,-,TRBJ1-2,TGTGCCAGCACAGGCGGGAACAACTATGGCTACACCTTC,CASTGGNNYGYTF
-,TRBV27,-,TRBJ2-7,TGTGCCAGCGCCCCCTTGACAGGCACGATACTCTACGAGCAGTACTTC,CASAPLTGTILYEQYF
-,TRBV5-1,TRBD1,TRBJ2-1,TGCGCCAGCAGCTTGGGGGACAGGGCTTACAATGAGCAGTTCTTC,CASSLGDRAYNEQFF
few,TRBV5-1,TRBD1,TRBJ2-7,TGCGCCAGCAGCCGGAGGGACAGGGGGCTCGAGCAGTACTTC,CASSRRDRGLEQYF
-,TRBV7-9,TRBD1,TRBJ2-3,TGTGCCAGCAGCTTAGCCCAGGGGGCTGGGGTAGATACGCAGTATTTT,CASSLAQGAGVDTQYF
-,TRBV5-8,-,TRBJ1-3,TGTGCCAGCAGCTTGTTTAGGACTAGTGGAAACACCATATATTTT,CASSLFRTSGNTIYF
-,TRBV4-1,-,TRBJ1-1,TGCGCCAGCAGCTTTCGGGGGACCGAGAACACTGAAGCTTTCTTT,CASSFRGTENTEAFF
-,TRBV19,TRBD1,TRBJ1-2,TGTGCCAGTAGTGGGACAGTTATTCCCTCTAACTATGGCTACACCTTC,CASSGTVIPSNYGYTF
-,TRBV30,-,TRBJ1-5,TGTGCCTGGACCGGCGGAGGCAATCAGCCCCAGCATTTT,CAWTGGGNQPQHF
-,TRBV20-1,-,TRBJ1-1,TGCAGTGCTCAAATCCACACTGAAGCTTTCTTT,CSAQIHTEAFF
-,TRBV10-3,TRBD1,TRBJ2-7,TGTGCCATCACAGGACAGGGACTCGTGCAGTACTTC,CAITGQGLVQYF
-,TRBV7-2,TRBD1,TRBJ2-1,TGTGCCAGCAGCCCTGAGGGGGCGGCGTCATATGAGCAGTTCTTC,CASSPEGAASYEQFF
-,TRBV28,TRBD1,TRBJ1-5,TGTGCCAGCCGGGGACAGGGGGGCAATCAGCCCCAGCATTTT,CASRGQGGNQPQHF
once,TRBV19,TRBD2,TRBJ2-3,TGTGCCAGTAGTATAGTCGAGGGAGGGAGCACAGATACGCAGTATTTT,CASSIVEGGSTDTQYF
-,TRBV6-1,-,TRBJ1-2,TGTGCCAGCGACAAAGCAGGGGAGGGCTATGGCTACACCTTC,CASDKAGEGYGYTF
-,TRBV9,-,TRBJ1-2,TGTGCCAGCAGCGAGACAGGCTATGGCTACACCTTC,CASSETGYGYTF
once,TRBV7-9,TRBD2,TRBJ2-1,TGTGCCAATAGCGGGATTAACCCCGGGGACAATGAGCAGTTCTTC,CANSGINPGDNEQFF
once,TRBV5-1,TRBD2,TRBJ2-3,TGCGCCAGCAGCAACCTTGGTAGTAGCGGGAGGGCCTACGCAGATACGCAGTATTTT,CASSNLGSSGRAYADTQYF
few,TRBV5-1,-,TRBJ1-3,TGCGCCAGCAGCTTGTTTCCGGGAGAAAACACCATATATTTT,CASSLFPGENTIYF
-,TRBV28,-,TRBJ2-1,TGTGCCAGCGTGGGGGGACGGTCGAGCTCCTACAATGAGCAGTTCTTC,CASVGGRSSSYNEQFF
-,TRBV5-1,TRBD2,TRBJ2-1,TGCGCCAGCAGCTTGGCTAGCGGGGGGCCGAACTACAATGAGCAGTTCTTC,CASSLASGGPNYNEQFF
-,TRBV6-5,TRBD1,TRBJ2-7,TGTGCCAGCAGCCGACAGGGGGACTACGAGCAGTACTTC,CASSRQGDYEQYF
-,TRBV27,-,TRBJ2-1,TGTGCCAGCACCTTGTACGGGGGTGGTGAGCAGTTCTTC,CASTLYGGGEQFF
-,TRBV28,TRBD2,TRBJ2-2,TGTGCCAGCAGTGTGACTAGCGGGAACACCGGGGAGCTGTTTTTT,CASSVTSGNTGELFF
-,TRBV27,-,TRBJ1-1,TGTGCCAGCAGGAGGCAGGGGAGCACTGAAGCTTTCTTT,CASRRQGSTEAFF
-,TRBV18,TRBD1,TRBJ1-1,TGTGCCAGCTCAATGCAGGGGGCGATATGGGCTTTCTTT,CASSMQGAIWAFF
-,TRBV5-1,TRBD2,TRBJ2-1,TGCGCCAGCAGATGGACTAGCGGGAGCTACAATGAGCAGTTCTTC,CASRWTSGSYNEQFF
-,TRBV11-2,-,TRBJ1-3,TGTGCCAGCAGCCGACTCTTGACAGCCTCTGGAAACACCATATATTTT,CASSRLLTASGNTIYF
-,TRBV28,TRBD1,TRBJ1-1,TGTGCCAGCAGTTACGCGGGACAGGAGAACACTGAAGCTTTCTTT,CASSYAGQENTEAFF
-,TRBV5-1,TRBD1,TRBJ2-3,TGCGCCAGCAGCCCAAGACAGGGGGGGGGAGATACGCAGTATTTT,CASSPRQGGGDTQYF